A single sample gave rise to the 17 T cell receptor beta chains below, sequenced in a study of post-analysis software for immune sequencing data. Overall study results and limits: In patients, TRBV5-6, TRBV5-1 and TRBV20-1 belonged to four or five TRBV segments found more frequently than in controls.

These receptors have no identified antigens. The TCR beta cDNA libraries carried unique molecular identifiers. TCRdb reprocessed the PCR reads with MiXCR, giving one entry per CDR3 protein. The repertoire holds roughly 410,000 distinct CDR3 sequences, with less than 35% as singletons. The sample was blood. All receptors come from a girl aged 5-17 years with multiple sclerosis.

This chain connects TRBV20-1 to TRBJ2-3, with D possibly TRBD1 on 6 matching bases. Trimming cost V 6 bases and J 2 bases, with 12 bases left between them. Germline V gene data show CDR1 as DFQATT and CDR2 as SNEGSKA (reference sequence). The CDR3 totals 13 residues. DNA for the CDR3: TGCAGTGCGGGGGCTAGCTACACAGATACGCAGTATTTT. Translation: CSAGASYTDTQYF.

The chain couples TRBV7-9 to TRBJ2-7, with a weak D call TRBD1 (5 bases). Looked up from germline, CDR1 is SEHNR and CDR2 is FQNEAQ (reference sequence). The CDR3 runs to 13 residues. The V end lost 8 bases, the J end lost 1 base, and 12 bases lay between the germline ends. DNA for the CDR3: TGTGCCAGCCGTGGGGCATTTTCCTACGAGCAGTACTTC. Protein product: CASRGAFSYEQYF. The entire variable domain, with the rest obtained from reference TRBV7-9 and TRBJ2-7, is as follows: DTGVSQNPRHKITKRGQNVTFRCDPISEHNRLYWYRQTLGQGPEFLTYFQNEAQLEKSRLLSDRFSAERPKGSFSTLEIQRTEQGDSAMYLCASRGAFSYEQYFGPGTRLTVT.

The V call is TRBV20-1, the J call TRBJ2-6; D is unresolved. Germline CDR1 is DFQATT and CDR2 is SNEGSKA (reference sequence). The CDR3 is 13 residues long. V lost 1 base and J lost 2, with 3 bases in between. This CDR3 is CSARGAGANVLTF. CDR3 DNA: TGCAGTGCTAGAGGGGCTGGGGCCAACGTCCTGACTTTC.

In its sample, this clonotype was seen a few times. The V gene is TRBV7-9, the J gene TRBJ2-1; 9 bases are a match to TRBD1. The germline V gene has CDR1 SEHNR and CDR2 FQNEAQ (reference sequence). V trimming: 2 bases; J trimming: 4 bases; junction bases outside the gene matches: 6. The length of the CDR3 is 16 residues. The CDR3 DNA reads TGTGCCAGCAGCTTAACCGGACAGGGGCCATACAATGAGCAGTTCTTC. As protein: CASSLTGQGPYNEQFF.

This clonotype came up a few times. For the CDR3, the DNA is TGTGCCAGCAGCTCAACTAGCGGGGACGGGGCAGGGCAGTACTTC. Translation: CASSSTSGDGAGQYF. The rearrangement uses TRBV13 and TRBJ2-7, with 10 bases lining up with TRBD2. The CDR3 length is 15 residues. Germline V lookup: CDR1 PRHDT, CDR2 FYEKMQ (reference sequence). J gave up 9 bases and V 4 bases, and 12 bases lay outside the gene matches. The full variable domain, completed using reference TRBV13 and TRBJ2-7, is AAGVIQSPRHLIKEKRETATLKCYPIPRHDTVYWYQQGPGQDPQFLISFYEKMQSDKGSIPDRFSAQQFSDYHSELNMSSLELGDSALYFCASSSTSGDGAGQYFGPGTRLTVT.

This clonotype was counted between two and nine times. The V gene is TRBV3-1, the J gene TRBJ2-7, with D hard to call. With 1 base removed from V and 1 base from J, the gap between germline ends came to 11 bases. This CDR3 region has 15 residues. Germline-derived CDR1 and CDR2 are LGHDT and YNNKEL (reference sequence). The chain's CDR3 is CASSQATLLSYEQYF. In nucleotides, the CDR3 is TGTGCCAGCAGCCAAGCGACTCTTTTATCCTACGAGCAGTACTTC.

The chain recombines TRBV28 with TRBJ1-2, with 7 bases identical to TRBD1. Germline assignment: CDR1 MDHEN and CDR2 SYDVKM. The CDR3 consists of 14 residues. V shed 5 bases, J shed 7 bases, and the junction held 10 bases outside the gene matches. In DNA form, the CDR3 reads TGTGCCAGCAGTCAAACGGGACAGCGGTTTGGCTACACCTTC. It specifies CASSQTGQRFGYTF.

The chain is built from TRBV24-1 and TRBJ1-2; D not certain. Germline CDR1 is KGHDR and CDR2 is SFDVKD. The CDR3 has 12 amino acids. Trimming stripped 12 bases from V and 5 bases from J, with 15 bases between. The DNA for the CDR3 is TGTGCCTCGTTCTGGAAGTTTTATGGCTACACCTTC. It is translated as CASFWKFYGYTF.

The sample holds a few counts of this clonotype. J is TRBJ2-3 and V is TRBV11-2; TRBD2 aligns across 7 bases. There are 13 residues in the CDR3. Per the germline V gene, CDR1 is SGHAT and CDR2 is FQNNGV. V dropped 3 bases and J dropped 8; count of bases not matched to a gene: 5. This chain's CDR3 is CASSLGREGTQYF. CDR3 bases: TGTGCCAGCAGCTTGGGCAGGGAGGGTACGCAGTATTTT. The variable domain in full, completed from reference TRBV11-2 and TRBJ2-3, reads EAGVAQSPRYKIIEKRQSVAFWCNPISGHATLYWYQQILGQGPKLLIQFQNNGVVDDSQLPKDRFSAERLKGVDSTLKIQPAKLEDSAVYLCASSLGREGTQYFGPGTRLTVL.

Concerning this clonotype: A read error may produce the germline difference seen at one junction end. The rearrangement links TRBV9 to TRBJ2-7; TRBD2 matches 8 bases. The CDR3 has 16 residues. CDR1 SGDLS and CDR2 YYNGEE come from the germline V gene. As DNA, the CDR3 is TGTGCCGGCAGCGTAGGGGCGGGGGGCCGGTCCTACGAGCAGTACTTC. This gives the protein CAGSVGAGGRSYEQYF.

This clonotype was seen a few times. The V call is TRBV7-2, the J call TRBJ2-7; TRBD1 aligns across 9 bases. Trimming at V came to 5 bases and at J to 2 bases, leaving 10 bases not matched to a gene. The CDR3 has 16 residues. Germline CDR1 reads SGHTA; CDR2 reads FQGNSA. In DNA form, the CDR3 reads TGTGCCAGCAGCCGACGCCGGGACAGGGTAGCCTACGAGCAGTACTTC. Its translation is CASSRRRDRVAYEQYF.

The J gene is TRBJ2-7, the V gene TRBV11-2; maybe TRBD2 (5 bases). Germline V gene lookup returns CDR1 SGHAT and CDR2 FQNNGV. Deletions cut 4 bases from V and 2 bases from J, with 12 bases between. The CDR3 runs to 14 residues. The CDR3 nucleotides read TGTGCCAGCAGCTCGTACGAGGAGGCCTACGAGCAGTACTTC. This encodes CASSSYEEAYEQYF.

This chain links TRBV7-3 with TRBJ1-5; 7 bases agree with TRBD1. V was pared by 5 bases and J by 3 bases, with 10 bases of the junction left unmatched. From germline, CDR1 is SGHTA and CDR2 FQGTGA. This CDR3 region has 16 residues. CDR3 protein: CASSHPSGTVNQPQHF. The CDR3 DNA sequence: TGTGCCAGCAGCCATCCCAGTGGGACAGTCAATCAGCCCCAGCATTTT.

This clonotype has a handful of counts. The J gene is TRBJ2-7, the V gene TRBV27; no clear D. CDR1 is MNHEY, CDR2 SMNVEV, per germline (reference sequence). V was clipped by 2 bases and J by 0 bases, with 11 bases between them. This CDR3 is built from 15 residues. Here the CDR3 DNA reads TGTGCCAGCAGTTTACTGGGCCAGTTCTCCTACGAGCAGTACTTC. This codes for CASSLLGQFSYEQYF.

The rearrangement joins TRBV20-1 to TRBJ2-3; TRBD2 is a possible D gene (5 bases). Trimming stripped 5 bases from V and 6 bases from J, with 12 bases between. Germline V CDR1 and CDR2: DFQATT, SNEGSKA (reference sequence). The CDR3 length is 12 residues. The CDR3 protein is CSAPQPGDTQYF. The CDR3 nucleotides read TGCAGTGCTCCGCAGCCGGGGGATACGCAGTATTTT.

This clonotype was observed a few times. For the CDR3, the DNA is TGTGCCAGCGACGGAAACTATGGCTACACCTTC. Encoded protein: CASDGNYGYTF. The chain is built from TRBV28 and TRBJ1-2; no clear D gene. Per the germline V gene, CDR1 is MDHEN and CDR2 is SYDVKM. CDR3 length equals 11 residues. V lost 8 bases and J lost 2, with 6 bases in between.

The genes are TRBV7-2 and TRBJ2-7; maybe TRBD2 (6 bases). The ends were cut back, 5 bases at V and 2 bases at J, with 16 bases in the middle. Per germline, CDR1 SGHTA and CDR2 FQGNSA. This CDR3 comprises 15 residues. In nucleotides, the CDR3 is TGTGCCAGCAGCCAGGGACTTTTCACAACCTACGAGCAGTACTTC. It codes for CASSQGLFTTYEQYF.